This T cell receptor beta chain was captured in a study of T cells in Graves' hyperthyroidism and ophthalmopathy. Whole-study context: Peripheral blood specimens were obtained at initial diagnosis, prior to any treatment.

Not enrolled were patients with uncontrolled infection, other autoimmune disease, pregnancy or lactation. Study findings and constraints: Using 13 V-J features, a model discriminated ophthalmopathy from stable hyperthyroidism.

This clonotype occurred many times. Its specificity is not known. RNA transcripts were the template for amplifying TCR beta CDR3 regions. A set of HTBI primers served as the primers for a first-round RT-PCR of the TCR CDR3. TCRdb re-derived calls from the multiplex PCR reads in MiXCR, one entry per CDR3 protein. The data contain fewer than 750,000 distinct CDR3 sequences, approximately 15% of them singletons. CDR1 is MNHNS, CDR2 SASEGT, per germline. CDR3 length: 16 amino acids. Deletions cut 1 base from V and 12 bases from J, with 19 bases between. The chain joins TRBV6-1 to TRBJ2-6; perhaps TRBD2 as D (5 bases). Sequencing was performed on blood. The clonotype comes from a woman between 40 and 50 years old with Graves' ophthalmopathy. The CDR3: CASSEVEGSRAGVLTF. In nucleotides, the CDR3 is TGTGCCAGCAGTGAAGTCGAAGGGTCGCGGGCAGGCGTCCTGACTTTC.